This TCR beta chain originates from a study of molecular identifiers for immune sequencing clone quantification. This clonotype appeared a single time. From approximately 20,000 to 1,000,000 sorted cells, naive CD8 libraries were generated with 10%, 30% or 50% RNA. Previously described methods and listed TCR primers were used for bulk TCR libraries. MiXCR, applied by TCRdb to the PCR reads, yields one record per CDR3 protein. The data contain some 89,000 distinct CDR3 sequences, more than 20% of them seen just once; the ten biggest clones take up roughly 0.94%. The material sequenced was naive CD8+ T cells from blood, with Jurkat cell RNA spiked in. Subset indicated: FACS-sorted CD8+CD4-CCR7+CD45RA+ naive T cells. This sequence originates from a human donor in good health. Some libraries in this study had Jurkat cell RNA spiked in.

CDR3: CATNIKGPHLAGSEQFF. The CDR3 nucleotides read TGTGCCACCAACATCAAGGGGCCCCATTTGGCCGGGAGTGAGCAGTTCTTC. The chain links TRBV15 to TRBJ2-1; the D gene is possibly TRBD2 (6 bases). The germline V gene encodes CDR1 LNHNV and CDR2 YYDKDF (reference sequence). The V end lost 7 bases, the J end lost 9 bases, and 28 bases lay between the germline ends. This CDR3 contains 17 residues. Full variable domain (rest looked up from reference TRBV15 and TRBJ2-1): DAMVIQNPRYQVTQFGKPVTLSCSQTLNHNVMYWYQQKSSQAPKLLFHYYDKDFNNEADTPDNFQSRRPNTSFCFLDIRSPGLGDTAMYLCATNIKGPHLAGSEQFFGPGTRLTVL.